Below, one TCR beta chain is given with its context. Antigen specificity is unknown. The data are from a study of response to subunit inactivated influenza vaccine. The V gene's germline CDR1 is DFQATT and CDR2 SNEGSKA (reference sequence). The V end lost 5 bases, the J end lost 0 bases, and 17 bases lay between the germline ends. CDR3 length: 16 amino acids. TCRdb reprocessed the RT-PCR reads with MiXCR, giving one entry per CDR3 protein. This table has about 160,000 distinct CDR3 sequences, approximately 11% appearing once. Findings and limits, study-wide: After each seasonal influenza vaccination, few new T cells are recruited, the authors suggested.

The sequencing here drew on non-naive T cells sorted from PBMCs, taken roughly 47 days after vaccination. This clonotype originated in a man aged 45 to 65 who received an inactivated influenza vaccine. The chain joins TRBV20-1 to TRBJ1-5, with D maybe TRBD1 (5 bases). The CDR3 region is CSASRSGVYSNQPQHF. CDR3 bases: TGCAGTGCTTCCCGCTCGGGGGTCTATAGCAATCAGCCCCAGCATTTT.